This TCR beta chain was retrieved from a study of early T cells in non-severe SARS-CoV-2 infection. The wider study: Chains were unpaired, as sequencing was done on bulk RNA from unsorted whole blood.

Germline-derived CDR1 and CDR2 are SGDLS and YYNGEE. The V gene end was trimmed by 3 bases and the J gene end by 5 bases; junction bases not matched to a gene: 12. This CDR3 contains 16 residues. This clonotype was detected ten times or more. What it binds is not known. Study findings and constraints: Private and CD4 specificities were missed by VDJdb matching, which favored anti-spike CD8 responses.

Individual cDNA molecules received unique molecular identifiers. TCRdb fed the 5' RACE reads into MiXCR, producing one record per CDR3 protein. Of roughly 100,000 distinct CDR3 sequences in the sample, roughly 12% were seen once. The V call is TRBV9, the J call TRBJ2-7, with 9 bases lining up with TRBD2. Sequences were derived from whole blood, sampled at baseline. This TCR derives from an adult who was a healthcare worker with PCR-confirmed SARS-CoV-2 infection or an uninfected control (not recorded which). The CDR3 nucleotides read TGTGCCAGCAGCGCGGTAGCGGGAGTCGGGCGACACGAGCAGTACTTC. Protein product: CASSAVAGVGRHEQYF.